This T cell receptor beta chain was found in a study of blood T cell repertoires in COVID-19 (dated by TCRdb to the early 2020s). A note on the overall study: Samples covering the acute and convalescent phases of COVID-19 were provided by collaborators in the United States, Italy and Spain. Where available, HLA class I and class II types were taken from metadata supplied by the sample provider and were not determined by assay-based typing. Deeply sampled blood TCRbeta repertoires from subjects exposed to, actively infected with, or recovered from COVID-19 were included in the dataset. The repertoires were released in a freely available public database meant as a resource for research on the immune response to SARS-CoV-2. The prospective study material was composed of cDNA or gDNA derived from T cells, B-cell-depleted T cells, or PBMCs. The sample metadata nearly always contained a de-identified subject ID, COVID-19 status, age in years and sex. Samples were obtained from the ongoing ImmuneRACE study (first 160 participants) and from some 1,300 subjects provided by 6 global collaborators.

Study-wide conclusions, independent of this receptor: How much clinical and demographic metadata was included differed by source and by participant, and the metadata was provided uncurated.

Ends trimmed: V by 0 bases, J by 4 bases; bases unmatched to a gene: 11. Counted from cysteine to phenylalanine, this CDR3 has 17 amino acids. The CDR3 DNA has 51 bases and is translated from base 1. In the germline V gene, CDR1 corresponds to MGHRA and CDR2 to YSYEKL. Details on this clone: The specificity of this receptor is unknown. There are no base qualities to consult, and no much larger clone falls within one base.

TCRbeta CDR3 regions were amplified from genomic DNA using the immunoSEQ Assay, a bias-controlled multiplex PCR. On the authors' methods: Nucleated cell counts per sample were estimated from amplification of reference gene primers within the assay. Sequence reads were collapsed and filtered to measure the absolute abundance of every unique TCRbeta CDR3 rearrangement. For each sample, productive Simpson clonality was calculated by taking the square root of Simpson's diversity index across productive rearrangements. TCRdb limited this immuneACCESS table to in-frame rearrangements with V and J called. A share of clones is missing; checked studies link under half to unresolved V genes, and the rest is unexplained. V, J and clone size were drawn from that table, and D and trimming were deduced from the DNA. The sample table lists under 85,000 clones, about four fifths of them with a count of one. The ten most abundant clones make up roughly 36% of the sample.

Whole blood was collected in K2EDTA tubes by collaborating institutions according to the institutions' own protocols. For TCRbeta analysis, collaborators shipped samples as frozen whole blood, isolated PBMCs, or DNA extracted from either of those sample types. This TCR was recovered from a man at least 80 years old with active or convalescent COVID-19. The rearranged chain carries TRBV4-1 and TRBJ2-5, with 7 bases aligning to TRBD2. The source material was peripheral blood. CDR3 loop: CASSQDGGRAGGETQYF. The base sequence is TGCGCCAGCAGCCAAGATGGAGGGAGGGCCGGGGGAGAGACCCAGTACTTC.